The 26 T cell receptor beta chains in this list originate from one sample, sequenced in a study of blood T cells in healthy people across ages. The second PCR ran roughly 7 to 12 cycles with a sample-barcoded 5' primer and J-beta primers. From the 5' RACE reads, TCRdb called clonotypes with MiXCR, one entry per CDR3 protein. This table has about 1,400,000 distinct CDR3 sequences, 45% to 70% appearing once. What was sequenced was blood. These receptors originate from a man younger than 35 in good health.

The chain combines TRBV20-1 with TRBJ2-1; 7 nucleotides match TRBD1. Per germline, CDR1 DFQATT and CDR2 SNEGSKA (reference sequence). This CDR3 has 13 residues. The J segment lost 13 bases and the V segment lost 5 bases, leaving 14 bases of the junction unmatched. For the CDR3, the DNA is TGCAGTGCTCGGGACAGTTATCAAGAGACCCAGTTCTTC. Its translation is CSARDSYQETQFF.

This clonotype was observed a few times. The chain recombines TRBV6-2 or TRBV6-3 with TRBJ2-1; TRBD1 matches 8 bases. The germline gives CDR1 MNHEY, CDR2 SVGEGT. There are 13 residues in the CDR3. The junction had 3 bases not matched to a gene; V was cut back by 2 bases and J by 9 bases. CDR3 in DNA: TGTGCCAGCAGTTACACCGACAGGGGTGAGCAGTTCTTC. Protein sequence: CASSYTDRGEQFF.

The rearrangement joins TRBV4-1 to TRBJ2-1; D is ambiguous. Trimming stripped 1 base from V and 6 bases from J, with 13 bases between. The CDR3 covers 15 residues. Per the germline V gene, CDR1 is MGHRA and CDR2 is YSYEKL. For the CDR3, the DNA is TGCGCCAGCAGCCAAGGACACGGGCTGATCAATGAGCAGTTCTTC. Encoded protein: CASSQGHGLINEQFF.

The rearrangement links TRBV27 to TRBJ2-5; 10 bases map to TRBD2. Germline V gives CDR1 MNHEY, CDR2 SMNVEV (reference sequence). Trimming cost V 6 bases and J 5 bases; bases outside gene matches: 9. CDR3 length equals 15 residues. The CDR3 sequence is CASRRGLAAGETQYF. The CDR3 region has the DNA TGTGCCAGCAGAAGAGGACTAGCGGCAGGGGAGACCCAGTACTTC.

This chain joins TRBV7-9 and TRBJ2-1; 15 nucleotides agree with TRBD2. This CDR3 has 17 residues. Germline CDR1 and CDR2: SEHNR and FQNEAQ (reference sequence). The ends lost 4 bases at V and 4 bases at J; junction bases unmatched: 5. The CDR3 here is CASSSGTSGRNYNEQFF. The CDR3 DNA sequence: TGTGCCAGCAGCTCCGGGACTAGCGGGAGGAATTACAATGAGCAGTTCTTC.

This chain connects TRBV5-1 to TRBJ2-1, with 10 bases lining up with TRBD1. The V and J ends lost 4 bases and 6 bases, in that order; junction bases with no gene match: 10. The CDR3 totals 16 residues. Germline V gives CDR1 SGHRS, CDR2 YFSETQ. The CDR3 DNA sequence: TGCGCCAGCAGCGGACCCGGGACAGGGGATTCCAATGAGCAGTTCTTC. It encodes CASSGPGTGDSNEQFF.

V gene TRBV27 combines with J gene TRBJ1-2, with no clear D. Germline V gene sequence: CDR1 MNHEY, CDR2 SMNVEV (reference sequence). V shed 0 bases and J shed 2 bases, with 10 bases lying between them. The CDR3 runs 15 residues. CDR3 DNA sequence: TGTGCCAGCAGTTTATCCACAGTCGGCAACTATGGCTACACCTTC. Translation: CASSLSTVGNYGYTF.

V and J are TRBV2 and TRBJ2-1; 9 positions match TRBD2. Germline CDR1 SNHLY, CDR2 FYNNEI. The CDR3 has 14 residues. Trimming took 3 bases from V and 8 from J; bases not matched to a gene: 5. CDR3 sequence (DNA): TGTGCCAGCAGTGAGGATAGCGGGAGTCATGAGCAGTTCTTC. Its protein product is CASSEDSGSHEQFF.

J is TRBJ1-6 and V is TRBV2; D is possibly TRBD1 (5 bases). The CDR3 extends over 15 amino acids. Trimming took off 6 bases at V and 9 bases at J, with 18 bases between the two ends. Per the germline V gene, CDR1 is SNHLY and CDR2 is FYNNEI. CDR3 coding DNA: TGTGCCAGCAGGCCCAGCACGGGGCAGGGTTCACCCCTCCACTTT. This encodes CASRPSTGQGSPLHF.

The genes are TRBV3-1 and TRBJ2-7; D gene uncertain. Germline CDR1 LGHDT, CDR2 YNNKEL (reference sequence). Trimming removed 5 bases from V and 5 bases from J, with 13 bases in between. CDR3 length equals 13 residues. The CDR3 sequence: CASSSRPLHEQYF. The CDR3 bases are TGTGCCAGCAGCTCCCGTCCCCTCCACGAGCAGTACTTC.

The chain recombines TRBV20-1 with TRBJ2-7; possible D gene TRBD2, 5 bases. Germline lookup yields CDR1 DFQATT and CDR2 SNEGSKA (reference sequence). This CDR3 is 16 amino acids long. V was pared by 0 bases and J by 4 bases, with 19 bases between. CDR3 sequence reads: CSARDQEDPRIYEQYF. In DNA form, the CDR3 reads TGCAGTGCTAGAGATCAGGAGGACCCCCGGATTTACGAGCAGTACTTC.

This clonotype turned up a few times. The genes are TRBV19 and TRBJ2-5, with no clear D. The J call may be faulty, since TRBJ2-7 better matches the DNA end. The CDR3 extends over 11 amino acids. Germline V gives CDR1 LNHDA, CDR2 SQIVND (reference sequence). CDR3 region: CAPSSDYEQYF. The CDR3 coding sequence is TGTGCCCCCTCTTCGGACTACGAGCAGTACTTC.

This clonotype has a single count. This rearrangement joins TRBV30 to TRBJ1-2, with D unclear. The CDR3 runs 11 residues. Germline CDR1 GTSNPN, CDR2 SVGIG (reference sequence). Between the trimmed V and J ends, which lost 4 bases and 3 bases, there was a span of 6 bases. CDR3 loop: CAWKNDYGYTF. The DNA for the CDR3 is TGTGCCTGGAAAAATGACTATGGCTACACCTTC.

The chain joins TRBV2 to TRBJ1-6, with 10 nucleotides matching TRBD1. Trimming took 7 bases from V and 10 from J; bases not matched to a gene: 4. This CDR3 has 13 residues. Germline-derived CDR1 and CDR2 are SNHLY and FYNNEI. CDR3 nucleotides: TGTGCCAGCAACGGACAGGGGGAATCACCCCTCCACTTT. Translated, it gives CASNGQGESPLHF.

The chain links TRBV27 to TRBJ2-2; D uncertain. Trimming pared 0 bases from V and 6 bases from J, leaving 8 bases between. The CDR3 runs 14 residues. Germline values: CDR1 MNHEY, CDR2 SMNVEV (reference sequence). The CDR3 sequence: CASSLSRKSGELFF. The DNA of the CDR3 is TGTGCCAGCAGTTTATCAAGAAAGTCCGGGGAGCTGTTTTTT.

This clonotype was recorded only once. J is TRBJ2-5 and V is TRBV11-2; TRBD1 matches at 7 bases. J was trimmed by 1 base and V by 0 bases; bases with no gene match: 5. The germline gives CDR1 SGHAT, CDR2 FQNNGV. This CDR3 is 16 amino acids long. CDR3 DNA: TGTGCCAGCAGCTTAGAGTCTAGGGACAGCCAAGAGACCCAGTACTTC. Its translation is CASSLESRDSQETQYF.

This clonotype was seen at least ten times. This chain links TRBV7-2 with TRBJ1-5; D is possibly TRBD1 (5 bases). The CDR3 is 14 amino acids. Looked up from germline, CDR1 is SGHTA and CDR2 is FQGNSA. The ends were cut back, 4 bases at V and 6 bases at J, with 13 bases in the middle. Written as DNA, the CDR3 is TGTGCCAGCAGCTCCGGGACGATGGGTCAGCCCCAGCATTTT. It translates to CASSSGTMGQPQHF.

The chain carries TRBV20-1 and TRBJ1-4; no definite D call. CDR1 is DFQATT and CDR2 is SNEGSKA in the germline V gene (reference sequence). Deletions cut 3 bases from V and 7 bases from J, with 15 bases between. The CDR3 contains 14 residues. The CDR3 sequence: CSASDSGNSEKLFF. In DNA form, the CDR3 reads TGCAGTGCTAGCGACTCGGGGAATTCTGAAAAACTGTTTTTT.

The chain links TRBV11-2 to TRBJ1-2, with 8 positions matching TRBD1. CDR3 length equals 16 residues. The germline V gene has CDR1 SGHAT and CDR2 FQNNGV. V shed 5 bases and J 4 bases; nucleotides not matched to a gene: 12. The CDR3 sequence: CASSPSRAGGVYGYTF. DNA for the CDR3: TGTGCCAGCAGCCCTAGTCGAGCAGGGGGCGTCTATGGCTACACCTTC.

The chain employs TRBV5-1 and TRBJ2-4; perhaps TRBD1 as D (6 bases). The J call is in doubt because the DNA end fits TRBJ2-7 better. The CDR3 runs 14 residues. Per germline, CDR1 SGHRS and CDR2 YFSETQ. The CDR3 nucleotides are TGCGCCAGCAGCCATACGACAGGTAACTACGAGCAGTACTTC. Encoded protein: CASSHTTGNYEQYF.

This clonotype was observed a single time. As DNA, the CDR3 is TGTGCCAGCACCCGGTCACAGGCCCTTAACTACATCAATGAGCAGTTCTTC. Translated, it gives CASTRSQALNYINEQFF. V gene TRBV6-1 combines with J gene TRBJ2-1, with D tentatively TRBD1 (5 bases). This CDR3 comprises 17 residues. Germline CDR1 is MNHNS and CDR2 is SASEGT. V lost 7 bases, J lost 6 bases, and 25 bases lay in between.

The rearrangement links TRBV20-1 to TRBJ2-3, with 12 positions matching TRBD2. V was pared by 0 bases and J by 0 bases, with 7 bases of the junction left unmatched. Germline CDR1 DFQATT, CDR2 SNEGSKA (reference sequence). The CDR3 extends over 18 amino acids. CDR3 amino acids: CSARDQLAGGPSTDTQYF. The CDR3 bases are TGCAGTGCTAGAGATCAACTAGCGGGAGGCCCTAGCACAGATACGCAGTATTTT.

This chain connects TRBV6-5 to TRBJ2-7, with D uncertain. The V end lost 2 bases, the J end lost 4 bases, and 15 bases lay between the germline ends. Germline assignment: CDR1 MNHEY and CDR2 SVGAGI. The CDR3 contains 15 residues. The CDR3 sequence is CASSYATLGLYEQYF. The CDR3 coding sequence is TGTGCCAGCAGTTACGCGACCCTAGGTTTATACGAGCAGTACTTC.

The chain joins TRBV27 to TRBJ1-5; D is unclear. V lost 5 bases and J 0 bases, leaving 8 bases between the germline ends. CDR3 length: 14 amino acids. The germline V gene encodes CDR1 MNHEY and CDR2 SMNVEV (reference sequence). DNA of the CDR3: TGTGCCAGCAGTCCCAGGTATAGCAATCAGCCCCAGCATTTT. It codes for CASSPRYSNQPQHF.

This rearrangement joins TRBV15 to TRBJ2-7; tentative D call: TRBD2 (6 bases). Between the trimmed V and J ends, which lost 0 bases and 6 bases, there was a span of 15 bases. Per germline, CDR1 LNHNV and CDR2 YYDKDF (reference sequence). This CDR3 region has 15 residues. The CDR3 DNA reads TGTGCCACCAGCAGAGAGGCGGGCTTCGGGGGCGAGCAGTACTTC. Translated: CATSREAGFGGEQYF.

V and J are TRBV6-2 or TRBV6-3 and TRBJ2-3; no reliable D call. The germline V gene has CDR1 MNHEY and CDR2 SVGEGT. The CDR3 extends over 15 amino acids. Trimming pared 6 bases from V and 6 bases from J, leaving 19 bases between. The CDR3 DNA reads as TGTGCCAGCAGCTCCAAACCGCCGACGTCCGATACGCAGTATTTT. It specifies CASSSKPPTSDTQYF.